This T cell receptor (beta chain) was recovered during a study of shared clonotypes between healthy human individuals. All the donors were Caucasian adults who lived in Nashville, Tennessee. This CDR3 is built from 11 residues. The V gene lost 0 bases and the J gene lost 4 bases, with 4 bases spanning the gap. CDR1 and CDR2 (germline): SQVTM, ANQGSEA. PCR replicates from unsorted PBMC used 300 ng DNA, and this amount was tens of thousands of T cell genomes. The table came from immunoSEQ multiplex PCR; TCRdb's copy has only in-frame clones and leaves some out. The sample includes hundreds of thousands of clones, around three quarters of them seen just once. Study-wide results and limits: Sampling involved blood alone; tissue repertoires likely differ.

Notes on this clone: The antigen is not known.

This chain uses TRBV29-1 with TRBJ2-7, with unresolved D. This receptor was identified in a woman between 40 and 55 years old in good health. Some clones in this sample may be carry-over from other donors' samples. Sequenced: PBMCs. CDR3: CSVEERYEQYF. The CDR3 DNA follows: TGCAGCGTTGAAGAACGATACGAGCAGTACTTC.